These 19 T cell receptor beta chains came from one sample sequenced in a study of CD8 T cells in Susac syndrome. It was with random hexamers that roughly 0.5 to 1 ug RNA was reverse transcribed. MiXCR was run by TCRdb on the immunoSEQ multiplex PCR reads, yielding one entry per CDR3 protein. The data contain about 22,000 distinct CDR3 sequences, 90% to 95% of them seen just once; the ten biggest clones take up about 0.27%. The sample was CD8+ T cells from PBMCs. The receptor set was obtained from a human donor in good health.

The chain recombines TRBV29-1 with TRBJ2-1; the match to TRBD1 covers 7 bases. The CDR3 contains 16 residues. Looked up from germline, CDR1 is SQVTM and CDR2 is ANQGSEA. Trimming cost V 3 bases and J 2 bases; bases outside gene matches: 10. CDR3 nucleotides: TGCAGCGTTGAGGGGGCTACAGGGGAAGCCTACAATGAGCAGTTCTTC. This encodes CSVEGATGEAYNEQFF.

V gene TRBV19 combines with J gene TRBJ1-2; a weak D match, TRBD1 (6 bases). This CDR3 region has 15 residues. V lost 3 bases to trimming and J lost 4 bases, with 15 bases between them. The germline gives CDR1 LNHDA, CDR2 SQIVND (reference sequence). CDR3 sequence (DNA): TGTGCCAGTAGTATTAGGCAGGGGTCTACCTATGGCTACACCTTC. This encodes CASSIRQGSTYGYTF.

The CDR3, as DNA: TGTGCCAGCAGCTTAGAAGGAGGGATCTCCTACGAGCAGTACTTC. It yields the protein CASSLEGGISYEQYF. This rearrangement joins TRBV11-2 to TRBJ2-7; TRBD2 is a possible D gene (6 bases). The CDR3 is made up of 15 amino acids. Trimming left V 0 bases short and J 0 bases short, with 9 bases between. The germline CDR1 and CDR2 sequences are SGHAT and FQNNGV.

The V call is TRBV7-9, the J call TRBJ2-3; possible D gene TRBD2, 7 bases. The CDR3 sequence is 15 residues long. Germline lookup yields CDR1 SEHNR and CDR2 FQNEAQ (reference sequence). V gave up 1 base and J gave up 7 bases, with 15 bases separating them. The CDR3 nucleotides read TGTGCCAGCAGCTTAGACGGGGGGCGCGAGAATACGCAGTATTTT. This gives the protein CASSLDGGRENTQYF. Looking up the rest from reference TRBV7-9 and TRBJ2-3 gives the full variable domain: DTGVSQNPRHKITKRGQNVTFRCDPISEHNRLYWYRQTLGQGPEFLTYFQNEAQLEKSRLLSDRFSAERPKGSFSTLEIQRTEQGDSAMYLCASSLDGGRENTQYFGPGTRLTVL.

This clonotype was seen just once. The chain couples TRBV5-1 to TRBJ2-5; D not certain. Germline-derived CDR1 and CDR2 are SGHRS and YFSETQ. Trimming removed 0 bases from V and 3 bases from J, with 12 bases in between. This CDR3 has 15 residues. The DNA of the CDR3 is TGCGCCAGCAGCTTGGAAACGGGTGACGAAGAGACCCAGTACTTC. This codes for CASSLETGDEETQYF. The full variable domain, rest sourced from reference TRBV5-1 and TRBJ2-5, is KAGVTQTPRYLIKTRGQQVTLSCSPISGHRSVSWYQQTPGQGLQFLFEYFSETQRNKGNFPGRFSGRQFSNSRSEMNVSTLELGDSALYLCASSLETGDEETQYFGPGTRLLVL.

The V and J genes are TRBV7-9 and TRBJ2-3, with 12 positions matching TRBD2. Germline CDR1 and CDR2: SEHNR and FQNEAQ (reference sequence). Losses at the gene ends were 5 bases for V and 1 base for J; bases not matched to a gene: 7. This CDR3 is 17 amino acids long. The CDR3 DNA reads TGTGCCAGCAGCCCAGGACTAGCGGGGAGAGGCACAGATACGCAGTATTTT. Protein sequence: CASSPGLAGRGTDTQYF.

This rearrangement joins TRBV27 to TRBJ2-3; 8 nucleotides agree with TRBD2. Germline V gives CDR1 MNHEY, CDR2 SMNVEV (reference sequence). Losses at the gene ends were 5 bases for V and 9 bases for J; bases not matched to a gene: 13. The CDR3 has 15 amino acids. CDR3 in amino acids: CASSPGVAGWGTQYF. CDR3 in DNA: TGTGCCAGCAGTCCCGGAGTAGCGGGGTGGGGAACGCAGTATTTT.

The chain is built from TRBV5-4 and TRBJ1-1, with no clear D. Trimming took off 0 bases at V and 1 base at J, with 4 bases between the two ends. Germline V gene data show CDR1 as SGHNT and CDR2 as YYREEE (reference sequence). CDR3 length: 13 residues. CDR3 in amino acids: CASSLEGNTEAFF. The DNA of the CDR3 is TGTGCCAGCAGCTTGGAGGGGAACACTGAAGCTTTCTTT.

Only one count was recorded for this clonotype. V and J are TRBV4-3 and TRBJ2-5; D gene unclear. Germline V lookup: CDR1 LGHNA, CDR2 YSLEER. The length of the CDR3 is 15 residues. The ends were cut back, 3 bases at V and 2 bases at J, with 13 bases in the middle. CDR3 in amino acids: CASSHGRGAQETQYF. CDR3 DNA: TGCGCCAGCAGCCATGGCAGAGGCGCACAAGAGACCCAGTACTTC.

The gene calls are TRBV11-2 and TRBJ2-7; 10 bases align to TRBD1. Looked up from germline, CDR1 is SGHAT and CDR2 is FQNNGV. Trimming removed 5 bases from V and 4 bases from J; junction bases left unmatched: 11. The CDR3 extends over 16 amino acids. CDR3 DNA sequence: TGTGCCAGCAGCGGGCTCAGGGACAGGGGCTTTTACGAGCAGTACTTC. Its translation is CASSGLRDRGFYEQYF. The full variable domain, completed using reference TRBV11-2 and TRBJ2-7, is EAGVAQSPRYKIIEKRQSVAFWCNPISGHATLYWYQQILGQGPKLLIQFQNNGVVDDSQLPKDRFSAERLKGVDSTLKIQPAKLEDSAVYLCASSGLRDRGFYEQYFGPGTRLTVT.

The genes are TRBV6-6 and TRBJ2-1; no clear D. Germline V lookup: CDR1 MNHNY, CDR2 SVGAGI (reference sequence). The CDR3 contains 16 residues. V was pared by 0 bases and J by 1 base, with 10 bases between. The CDR3 DNA is TGTGCCAGCAGTTACTCCCTAACGGTTTCCTACAATGAGCAGTTCTTC. The encoded protein is CASSYSLTVSYNEQFF.

V is TRBV25-1 and J is TRBJ2-3, with a possible D match to TRBD2 (7 bases). V lost 6 bases and J lost 3, with 19 bases in between. Looked up from germline, CDR1 is MGHDK and CDR2 is SYGVNS. The CDR3 totals 16 residues. The CDR3 bases are TGTGCCAGCAGCACCAGGCGGGGGCACTTTACAGATACGCAGTATTTT. Translating gives CASSTRRGHFTDTQYF. Filled out from reference TRBV25-1 and TRBJ2-3, the complete variable domain reads EADIYQTPRYLVIGTGKKITLECSQTMGHDKMYWYQQDPGMELHLIHYSYGVNSTEKGDLSSESTVSRIRTEHFPLTLESARPSHTSQYLCASSTRRGHFTDTQYFGPGTRLTVL.

The CDR3 here is CASSQWTARAGANVLTF. In nucleotides, the CDR3 is TGCGCCAGCAGCCAATGGACAGCAAGGGCTGGGGCCAACGTCCTGACTTTC. This chain joins TRBV4-3 and TRBJ2-6, with a weak D call TRBD1 (6 bases). This CDR3 has 17 residues. Germline V gives CDR1 LGHNA, CDR2 YSLEER. Trimming left V 2 bases short and J 2 bases short, with 13 bases between.

The V gene is TRBV27, the J gene TRBJ1-5, with D possibly matching TRBD1 (5 bases). Germline V gene lookup returns CDR1 MNHEY and CDR2 SMNVEV (reference sequence). Trimming stripped 5 bases from V and 11 bases from J, with 16 bases between. The CDR3 is 13 amino acids. The CDR3 DNA follows: TGTGCCAGCAGTCCCATTACAGGTCCAACCCAGCATTTT. Amino acid sequence: CASSPITGPTQHF.

V gene TRBV5-1 combines with J gene TRBJ2-1, with a tentative D call TRBD2 (6 bases). CDR1 SGHRS and CDR2 YFSETQ come from the germline V gene. The CDR3 extends over 13 amino acids. Trimming removed 1 base at V and 5 bases at J, with 7 bases between. The CDR3 bases are TGCGCCAGCAGCTTGTGGGGGGACAATGAGCAGTTCTTC. Protein product: CASSLWGDNEQFF.

The V and J genes are TRBV2 and TRBJ2-3, with a weak D call TRBD2 (5 bases). Trimming cost V 8 bases and J 5 bases, with 5 bases left between them. The CDR3 is 10 residues long. CDR1 is SNHLY and CDR2 is FYNNEI in the germline V gene. The CDR3 DNA is TGTGCCAGCGAGGGAGATACGCAGTATTTT. It encodes CASEGDTQYF.

This clonotype showed up just once. J is TRBJ2-1 and V is TRBV29-1; 9 bases fit TRBD1. The CDR3 consists of 15 residues. V lost 4 bases, J lost 0 bases, and 4 bases stayed unmatched. The germline gives CDR1 SQVTM, CDR2 ANQGSEA. CDR3 nucleotide sequence: TGCAGCGTTGCCGGGACAGGGAGCTCCTACAATGAGCAGTTCTTC. Its translation is CSVAGTGSSYNEQFF.

CDR3 nucleotide sequence: TGTGCCAGCAGCTCCGGGACAGGGCCTGGGAAACTGTTTTTT. This sequence encodes CASSSGTGPGKLFF. The chain couples TRBV7-6 to TRBJ1-4; TRBD1 matches at 9 bases. V gave up 4 bases and J gave up 11 bases; unmatched junction bases: 8. CDR3 length: 14 residues. In germline, CDR1 is SGHVS, CDR2 FNYEAQ.

The chain combines TRBV7-9 with TRBJ2-5; no firm D call. V was cut by 5 bases and J by 1 base, with 11 bases left in between. The CDR3 extends over 14 amino acids. Looked up from germline, CDR1 is SEHNR and CDR2 is FQNEAQ (reference sequence). CDR3 residues: CASSPGRTQETQYF. CDR3 nucleotides: TGTGCCAGCAGCCCCGGACGGACCCAAGAGACCCAGTACTTC.